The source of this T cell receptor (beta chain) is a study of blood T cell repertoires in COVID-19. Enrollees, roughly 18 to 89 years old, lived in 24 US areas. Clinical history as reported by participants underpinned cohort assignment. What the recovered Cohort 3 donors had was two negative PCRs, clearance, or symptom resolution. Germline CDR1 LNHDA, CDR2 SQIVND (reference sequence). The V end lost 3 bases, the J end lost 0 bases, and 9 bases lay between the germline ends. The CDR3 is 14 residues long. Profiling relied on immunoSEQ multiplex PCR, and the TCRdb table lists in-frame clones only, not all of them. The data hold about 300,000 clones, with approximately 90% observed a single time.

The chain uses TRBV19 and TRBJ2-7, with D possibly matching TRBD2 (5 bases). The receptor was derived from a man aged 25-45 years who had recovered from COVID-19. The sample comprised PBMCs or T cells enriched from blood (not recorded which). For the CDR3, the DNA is TGTGCCAGTAGTATCCGGAGGAGCTCCTACGAGCAGTACTTC. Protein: CASSIRRSSYEQYF.